This is a list of T cell receptor beta chains from one sample in a study of graft-versus-host responses after intestinal transplantation. No cognate antigen is known for these TCRs. Profiling relied on immunoSEQ multiplex PCR, and the TCRdb table lists in-frame clones only, not all of them. Of some 50,000 clones detected, roughly 80% appear once; the ten largest clones hold 0.46%. The specimen comprised unstimulated CD4+ T cells sorted from spleen or lymph node cells, sampled before transplant. The receptors derive from a human donor who was the organ donor for an intestinal transplant. CDR3s include the opening cysteine and the closing phenylalanine or tryptophan. A D gene is named only where the DNA matches it firmly. Clone size appears in some rows only: once, few, many, or a class for an expanded clone.

d_call	clone_size	v_call	j_call	cdr3_nt	cdr3_aa
TRBD1	NA	TRBV7-2	TRBJ2-2	TGTGCCAGCAGCTTAGCGACAGGGGGCACCGGGGAGCTGTTTTTT	CASSLATGGTGELFF
TRBD2	once	TRBV30	TRBJ2-7	TGTGCCTGGAGTCCGGGACTAGCGATGTACGAGCAGTACTTC	CAWSPGLAMYEQYF
TRBD1	NA	TRBV19	TRBJ1-1	TGTGCCAGTAGTACCGAGGGGTGGGACAGGGAGAGTGGCACTGAAGCTTTCTTT	CASSTEGWDRESGTEAFF
NA	NA	TRBV5-1	TRBJ2-7	TGCGCCCTCGGGGGATTCTACGAGCAGTACTTC	CALGGFYEQYF
TRBD2	NA	TRBV18	TRBJ2-3	TGTGCCAGCTCACCGCCAGGGACTAGCGGGAGTGACGATACGCAGTATTTT	CASSPPGTSGSDDTQYF
NA	NA	TRBV10-3	TRBJ2-5	TGTGCCATCAGTGGACACACTAAAGAGACCCAGTACTTC	CAISGHTKETQYF
TRBD1	NA	TRBV6-5	TRBJ1-1	TGTGCCAGGGGAAACAGACAGGGGAGAATCACTGAAGCTTTCTTT	CARGNRQGRITEAFF
TRBD2	NA	TRBV5-1	TRBJ2-3	TGCGCCACCGGGACTAACACAGATACGCAGTATTTT	CATGTNTDTQYF
TRBD2	few	TRBV10-2	TRBJ2-2	TGCGCCACCAATGGGATGCTAGCGGGGAACACCGGGGAGCTGTTTTTT	CATNGMLAGNTGELFF
TRBD1	NA	TRBV28	TRBJ1-2	TGTGCCAGCAGTTTGGTCAGGGGGAACTATGGCTACACCTTC	CASSLVRGNYGYTF